Included here is one T cell receptor (beta chain) sequence, with context. Its antigen is as yet unknown. The source of the sample is a study of T cell repertoires in cytomegalovirus infection. Overall study context: CMV infection together with matching HLA type was indicated by public TCR beta signatures.

TCRdb recomputed calls from the reads with MiXCR, one row per CDR3 protein. Of roughly 160,000 distinct CDR3 sequences listed, roughly a fifth are singletons. The germline V and J ends were trimmed by 7 bases and 3 bases, with 12 bases remaining between them. The CDR3 totals 13 residues. The source is a human donor in good health (CMV status not recorded). Some clones in this sample may be carry-over from other donors' samples. The chain combines TRBV12-3 or TRBV12-4 with TRBJ1-1; a weak D match, TRBD1 (5 bases). The material sequenced was CD8+ T cells from cultured PBMCs, taken from culture after CMV antigen stimulation. The CDR3 is CASTLGGDTEAFF. The CDR3 DNA sequence: TGTGCCAGCACTCTGGGGGGGGACACTGAAGCTTTCTTT.